Included here is one T cell receptor (beta chain) sequence, with context. Its antigen is not known. Germline CDR1 SGHTA, CDR2 FQGTGA. The CDR3 is 14 amino acids. Trimming removed 5 bases at V and 1 base at J, with 8 bases between. The data originate from a study of T cell responses to AZD1222 COVID-19 vaccine. Sequencing was performed with immunoSEQ multiplex PCR; in TCRdb, only in-frame clones are kept and a portion is missing. The data hold about 110,000 clones, with around 90% observed a single time. Study observations and caveats: Baseline antibody screening turned up just six or seven seropositive AZD1222 recipients. The donor cohort was predominantly white British with a female majority, and clonal diversity may have been underestimated.

The clonotype originates from an adult who received the AZD1222 COVID-19 vaccine. This chain uses TRBV7-3 with TRBJ2-2; TRBD1 might be the D (6 bases). The sequencing here drew on peripheral blood, taken 28 days after the second AZD1222 dose. The CDR3 DNA is TGTGCCAGCAGCCCGACAGGGAACACCGGGGAGCTGTTTTTT. Translated, it gives CASSPTGNTGELFF.